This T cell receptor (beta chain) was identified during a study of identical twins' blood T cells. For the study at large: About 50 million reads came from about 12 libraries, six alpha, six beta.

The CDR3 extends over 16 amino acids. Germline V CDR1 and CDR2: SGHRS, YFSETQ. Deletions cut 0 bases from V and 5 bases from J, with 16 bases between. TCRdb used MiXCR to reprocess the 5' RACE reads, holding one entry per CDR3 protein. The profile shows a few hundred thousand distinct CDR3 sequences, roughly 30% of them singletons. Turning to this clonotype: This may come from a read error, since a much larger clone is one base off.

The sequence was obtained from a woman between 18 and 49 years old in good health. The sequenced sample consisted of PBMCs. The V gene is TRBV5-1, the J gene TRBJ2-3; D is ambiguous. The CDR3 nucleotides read TGCGCCAGCAGCTTGGCGCCTCGGAGCTCCGGAGATACGCAGTATTTT. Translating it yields CASSLAPRSSGDTQYF.